This TCR beta chain was captured by sequencing in a study of cytomegalovirus exposure and HLA in healthy donors. Both 60 Vbeta primers and 13 Jbeta primers went into the PCR. The method was immunoSEQ multiplex PCR; TCRdb's version includes in-frame clones alone and lacks a portion of them. The sample holds around 110,000 clones, about 80% seen once. CDR1 is MNHEY and CDR2 is SVGAGI in the germline V gene. The CDR3 spans 16 residues. V was pared by 1 base and J by 3 bases, with 16 bases between. The TCR sequence derives from a woman aged 18 to 35 in good health and CMV-seropositive. The chain recombines TRBV6-5 with TRBJ2-7; maybe TRBD1 (6 bases). Sample: PBMCs. This CDR3 reads CASSYLGSGAYYEQYF. The CDR3 DNA follows: TGTGCCAGCAGTTACTTAGGGTCAGGGGCGTACTACGAGCAGTACTTC.